This T cell receptor (beta chain) was retrieved from a study of vaccination and CD4 T cells after COVID-19. About the study: Convalescent donors were composed of six males and four females, of whom two were Hispanic. Participants were given two doses of BNT162b2 or mRNA-1273 vaccine. Stimulation used overlapping spike peptides from SARS-CoV-2, HCoV-NL63, HCoV-OC43 and HCoV-229E.

Cultured CD4+ T cell DNA underwent sequencing with the Oncomine TCR Beta short-read assay. TCRdb re-called the PCR reads through MiXCR, storing one row per CDR3 protein. The repertoire consists of fewer than 30,000 distinct CDR3 sequences, with 40% to 55% occurring once and the leading ten covering 28%. Germline lookup yields CDR1 LNHDA and CDR2 SQIVND (reference sequence). V lost 4 bases and J 6 bases, leaving 10 bases between the germline ends. The CDR3 runs 14 residues. There are a few counts of this clonotype. Its antigen is currently unknown. Treatment defined: approximately nine-day PBMC culture with coronavirus spike peptide pools or control peptides (ViraFEST assay). TCRs were sequenced by ViraFEST after antigen-specific T cells had been expanded with peptide pools.

The source material was CD4+ T cells from blood, cultured in vitro, sampled before SARS-CoV-2 vaccination. The sequence was collected from a human donor who received a COVID-19 vaccine. This chain joins TRBV19 and TRBJ1-6; D is perhaps TRBD1 (5 bases). The CDR3 loop reads CASSKGLGNSPLHF. The CDR3 bases are TGTGCCAGTAGTAAGGGGCTCGGTAATTCACCCCTCCACTTT.